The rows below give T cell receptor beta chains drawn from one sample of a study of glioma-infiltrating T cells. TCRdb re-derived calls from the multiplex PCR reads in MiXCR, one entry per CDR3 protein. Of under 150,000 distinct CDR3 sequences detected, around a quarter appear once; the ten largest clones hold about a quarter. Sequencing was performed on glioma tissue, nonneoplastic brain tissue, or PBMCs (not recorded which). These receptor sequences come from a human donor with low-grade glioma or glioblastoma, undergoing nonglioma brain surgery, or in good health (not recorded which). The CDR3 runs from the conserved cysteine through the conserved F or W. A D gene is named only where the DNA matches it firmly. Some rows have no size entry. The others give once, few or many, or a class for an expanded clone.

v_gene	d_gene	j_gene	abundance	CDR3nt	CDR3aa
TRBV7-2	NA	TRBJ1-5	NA	TGTGCCAGCAGCTATCAAATAAACAGAGGCCAGCCCCAGCATTTT	CASSYQINRGQPQHF
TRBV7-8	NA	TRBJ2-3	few	TGTGCCAGCAGCCAATACGGGACAGATACGCAGTATTTT	CASSQYGTDTQYF
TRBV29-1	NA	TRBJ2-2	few	TGCAGCGTTGTGGACGGGGAGCTGTTTTTT	CSVVDGELFF
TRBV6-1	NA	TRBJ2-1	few	TGTGCCAGCAGTGAAACGCGAAATGAGCAGTTCTTC	CASSETRNEQFF
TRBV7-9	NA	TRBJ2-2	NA	TGTGCCAGCAGCCCAGGGTTGGCCGGGGAGCTGTCTTTT	CASSPGLAGELSF
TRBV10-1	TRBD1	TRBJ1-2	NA	TGCGCCAGCAGTGACGGGACAGCTAACTATGGCTACACCTTC	CASSDGTANYGYTF
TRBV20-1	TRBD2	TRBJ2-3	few	TGCAGTGCTAAGGCCCGATCGGGGCGGGGGGGCCGTGGAGATACGCAGTATTTT	CSAKARSGRGGRGDTQYF
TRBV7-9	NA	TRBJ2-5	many	TGTGCCAGCAGCTTAGCGGTTTTACCGGTGGAGACCCAGTACTTC	CASSLAVLPVETQYF
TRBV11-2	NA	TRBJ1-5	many	TGTGCCAGCAGCTCTCAGGTTTCGGTGAATCAGCCCCAGCATTTT	CASSSQVSVNQPQHF
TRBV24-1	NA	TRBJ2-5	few	TGTGCCACCAGTCGGGACTTATTGGGAGAGACCCAGTACTTC	CATSRDLLGETQYF
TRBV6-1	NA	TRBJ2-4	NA	TGTGCCACCGGACTGACTCTAGCCAAAAACATTCAGTACTTC	CATGLTLAKNIQYF
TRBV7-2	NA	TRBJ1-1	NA	TGTGCCAGCAGCTTCGATAACATTAACACTGAAGCTTTCTTT	CASSFDNINTEAFF
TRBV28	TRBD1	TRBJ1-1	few	TGTGCCAGCAGTAGCGACAGGGTGCCGTTCACTGAAGCTTTCTTT	CASSSDRVPFTEAFF
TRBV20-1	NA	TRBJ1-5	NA	TGCAGTGCGAAGCGACAGGTGAATGGGAATCAGCCCCAGCATTTT	CSAKRQVNGNQPQHF
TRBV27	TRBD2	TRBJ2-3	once	TGTGCCAGCAGTCTAATAAGCGGGGGGGGCACAGATACGCAGTATTTT	CASSLISGGGTDTQYF
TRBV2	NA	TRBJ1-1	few	TGTGCCAGCAGCAAGGAAGGGGACACTGAAGCTTTCTTT	CASSKEGDTEAFF
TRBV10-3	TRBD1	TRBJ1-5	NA	TGTGCCATCAGTGGTGAGCCCAGACAGGGATCGTTTAATCAGCCCCAGCATTTT	CAISGEPRQGSFNQPQHF
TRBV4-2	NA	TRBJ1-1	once	TGTGCCAGCAGCCAAGATGTAGTCCTACAAACTGAAGCTTTCTTT	CASSQDVVLQTEAFF
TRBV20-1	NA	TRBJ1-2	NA	TGCAGTGCCGATGGAACACCGGGACGGGGGGCCTACGGCTACACCTTC	CSADGTPGRGAYGYTF
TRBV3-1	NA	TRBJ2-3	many	TGTGCCAGCAGCCCCACCAGGGATGCGCAGTATTTT	CASSPTRDAQYF
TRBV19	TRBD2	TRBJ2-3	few	TGTGCCAGTAGGCCAACCGGGACTAGCTTGGCAGATACGCAGTATTTT	CASRPTGTSLADTQYF
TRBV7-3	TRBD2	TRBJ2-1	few	TGTGCCAGCAGCTTAACGGGACTAGCGGGGGATGAGCAGTTCTTC	CASSLTGLAGDEQFF
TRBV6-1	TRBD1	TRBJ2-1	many	TGTGCCAGCAGTTCAACGACAGGGGGCTCCAATGAGCAGTTCTTC	CASSSTTGGSNEQFF